The T cell receptor (beta chain) described here comes from a study of T cells in Graves' hyperthyroidism and ophthalmopathy. Per the germline V gene, CDR1 is LGHDT and CDR2 is YNNKEL (reference sequence). Germline trimming cut 4 bases from V and 11 bases from J; bases unmatched to any gene: 8. The CDR3 has 13 amino acids. There are many counts of this clonotype. RNA transcripts served as the template for amplifying TCR beta CDR3 regions. With the HTBI primer set, the TCR CDR3 went through a first round of RT-PCR. MiXCR, applied by TCRdb to the multiplex PCR reads, yields one record per CDR3 protein. The data show approximately 300,000 distinct CDR3 sequences, about 17% seen once.

This TCR derives from a woman aged 55-69 years with Graves' ophthalmopathy. The sequenced sample was blood. This rearrangement joins TRBV3-1 to TRBJ2-1; TRBD1 matches at 7 bases. The DNA of the CDR3 is TGTGCCAGCAGCCTCCAACAGGGGCGACAGCAGTTCTTC. Encoded protein: CASSLQQGRQQFF.